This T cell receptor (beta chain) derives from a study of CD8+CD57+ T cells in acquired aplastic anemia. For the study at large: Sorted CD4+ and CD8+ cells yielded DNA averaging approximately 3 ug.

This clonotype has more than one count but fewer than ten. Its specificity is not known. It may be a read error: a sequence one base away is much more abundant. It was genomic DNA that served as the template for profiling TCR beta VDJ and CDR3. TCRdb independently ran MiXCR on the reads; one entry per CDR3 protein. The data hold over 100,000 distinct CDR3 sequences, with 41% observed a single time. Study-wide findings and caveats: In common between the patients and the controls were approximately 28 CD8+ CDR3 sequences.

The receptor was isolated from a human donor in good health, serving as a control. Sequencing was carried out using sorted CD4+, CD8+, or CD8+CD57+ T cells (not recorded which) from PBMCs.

The CDR3 DNA sequence: TGTGCCAGTAGTGAGAGCAGGGTGGTGAAACCAGATACGCAGTATTTT. Its protein is CASSESRVVKPDTQYF. J is TRBJ2-3 and V is TRBV19, with D maybe TRBD1 (5 bases). Germline CDR1 LNHDA, CDR2 SQIVND (reference sequence). This CDR3 has 16 residues. Between the trimmed V and J ends, which lost 5 bases and 4 bases, there was a span of 19 bases.